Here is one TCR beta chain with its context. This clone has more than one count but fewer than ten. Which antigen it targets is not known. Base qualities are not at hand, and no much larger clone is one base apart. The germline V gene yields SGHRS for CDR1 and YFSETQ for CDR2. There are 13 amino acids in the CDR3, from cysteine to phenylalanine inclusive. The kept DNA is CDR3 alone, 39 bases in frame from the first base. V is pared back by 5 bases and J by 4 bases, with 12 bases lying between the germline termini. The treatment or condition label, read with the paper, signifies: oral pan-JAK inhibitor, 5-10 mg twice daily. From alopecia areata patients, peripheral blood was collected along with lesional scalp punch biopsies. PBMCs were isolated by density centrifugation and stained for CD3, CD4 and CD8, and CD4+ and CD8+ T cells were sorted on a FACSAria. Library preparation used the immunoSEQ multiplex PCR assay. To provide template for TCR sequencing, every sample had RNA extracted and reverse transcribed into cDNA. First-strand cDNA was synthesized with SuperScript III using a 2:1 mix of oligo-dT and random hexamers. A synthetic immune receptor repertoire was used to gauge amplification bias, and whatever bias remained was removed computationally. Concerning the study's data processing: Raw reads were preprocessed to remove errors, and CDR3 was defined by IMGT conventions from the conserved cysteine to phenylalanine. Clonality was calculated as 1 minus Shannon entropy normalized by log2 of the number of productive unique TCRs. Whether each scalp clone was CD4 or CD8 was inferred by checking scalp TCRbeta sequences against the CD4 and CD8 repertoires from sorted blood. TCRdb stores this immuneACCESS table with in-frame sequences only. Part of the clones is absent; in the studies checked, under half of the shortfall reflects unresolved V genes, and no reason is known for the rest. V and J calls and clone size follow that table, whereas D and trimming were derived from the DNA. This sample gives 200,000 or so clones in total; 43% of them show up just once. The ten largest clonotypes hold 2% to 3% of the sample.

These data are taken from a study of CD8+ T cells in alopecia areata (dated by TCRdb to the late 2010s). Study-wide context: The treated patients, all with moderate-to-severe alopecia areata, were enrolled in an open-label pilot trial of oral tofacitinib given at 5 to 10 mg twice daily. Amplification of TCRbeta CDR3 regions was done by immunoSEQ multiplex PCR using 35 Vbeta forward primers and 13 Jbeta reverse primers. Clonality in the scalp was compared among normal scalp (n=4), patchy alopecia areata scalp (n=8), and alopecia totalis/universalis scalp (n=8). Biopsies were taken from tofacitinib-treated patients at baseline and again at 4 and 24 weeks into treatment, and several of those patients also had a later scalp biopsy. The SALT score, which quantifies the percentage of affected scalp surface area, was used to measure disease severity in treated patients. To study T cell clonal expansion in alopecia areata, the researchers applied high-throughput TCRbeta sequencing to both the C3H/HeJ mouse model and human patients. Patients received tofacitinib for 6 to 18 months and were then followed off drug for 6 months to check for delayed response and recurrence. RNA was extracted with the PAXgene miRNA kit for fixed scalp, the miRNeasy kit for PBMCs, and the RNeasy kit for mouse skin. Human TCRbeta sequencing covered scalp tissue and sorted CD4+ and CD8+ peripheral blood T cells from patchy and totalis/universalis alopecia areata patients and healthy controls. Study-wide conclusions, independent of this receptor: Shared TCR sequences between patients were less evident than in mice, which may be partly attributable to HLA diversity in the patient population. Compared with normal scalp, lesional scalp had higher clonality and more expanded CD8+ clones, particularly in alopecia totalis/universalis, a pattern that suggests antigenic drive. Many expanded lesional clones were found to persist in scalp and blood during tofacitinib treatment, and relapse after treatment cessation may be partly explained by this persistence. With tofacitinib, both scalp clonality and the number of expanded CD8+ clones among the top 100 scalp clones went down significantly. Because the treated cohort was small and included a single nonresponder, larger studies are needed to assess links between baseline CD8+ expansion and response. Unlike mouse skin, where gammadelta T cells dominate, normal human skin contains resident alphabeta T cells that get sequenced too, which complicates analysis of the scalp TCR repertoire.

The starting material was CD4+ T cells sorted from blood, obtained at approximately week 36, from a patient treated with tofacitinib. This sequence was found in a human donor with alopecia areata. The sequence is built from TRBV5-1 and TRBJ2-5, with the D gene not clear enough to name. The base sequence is TGCGCCAGCAGTTCGGACCCCCTAGAGACCCAGTACTTC. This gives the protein CASSSDPLETQYF.